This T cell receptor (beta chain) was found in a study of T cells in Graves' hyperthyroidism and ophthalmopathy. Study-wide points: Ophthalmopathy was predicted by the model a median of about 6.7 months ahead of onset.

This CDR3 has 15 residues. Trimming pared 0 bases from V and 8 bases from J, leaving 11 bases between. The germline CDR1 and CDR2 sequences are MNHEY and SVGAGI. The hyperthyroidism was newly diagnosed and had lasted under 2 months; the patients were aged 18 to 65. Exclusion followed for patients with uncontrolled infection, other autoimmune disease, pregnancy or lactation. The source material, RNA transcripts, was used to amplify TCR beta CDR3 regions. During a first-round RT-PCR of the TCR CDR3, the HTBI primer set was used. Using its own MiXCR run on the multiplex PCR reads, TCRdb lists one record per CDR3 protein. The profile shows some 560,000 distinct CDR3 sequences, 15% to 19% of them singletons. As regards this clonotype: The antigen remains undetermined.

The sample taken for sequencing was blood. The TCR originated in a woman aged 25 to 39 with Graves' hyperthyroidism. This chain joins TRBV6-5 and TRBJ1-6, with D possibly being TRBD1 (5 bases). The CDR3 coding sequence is TGTGCCAGCAGTTACTCTGGGGGTTTCGATTCACCCCTCCACTTT. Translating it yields CASSYSGGFDSPLHF.